The clone carrying this TCR beta chain has only one observation. Its specificity is not known. This specimen belongs to a study of T cells in Graves' hyperthyroidism and ophthalmopathy. Study-level points and caveats: Separation of ophthalmopathy from stable hyperthyroidism was achieved by a 13 V-J model.

Germline-derived CDR1 and CDR2 are LNHDA and SQIVND (reference sequence). CDR3 size: 15 residues. V gave up 4 bases and J gave up 3 bases; unmatched junction bases: 3. The source material, RNA transcripts, was used to amplify TCR beta CDR3 regions. First-round RT-PCR with HTBI primers amplified the TCR CDR3 region. One entry per CDR3 protein results from TCRdb running MiXCR on the multiplex PCR reads. Among roughly 640,000 distinct CDR3 sequences listed, roughly 16% were seen once. The chain has TRBV19 and TRBJ2-5, with 12 bases identical to TRBD2. The sequencing input was blood. The source of this sequence is a woman in her 40s with Graves' ophthalmopathy. CDR3 protein: CASSTWTSGEETQYF. CDR3 nucleotide sequence: TGTGCCAGTAGTACCTGGACTAGCGGGGAAGAGACCCAGTACTTC.